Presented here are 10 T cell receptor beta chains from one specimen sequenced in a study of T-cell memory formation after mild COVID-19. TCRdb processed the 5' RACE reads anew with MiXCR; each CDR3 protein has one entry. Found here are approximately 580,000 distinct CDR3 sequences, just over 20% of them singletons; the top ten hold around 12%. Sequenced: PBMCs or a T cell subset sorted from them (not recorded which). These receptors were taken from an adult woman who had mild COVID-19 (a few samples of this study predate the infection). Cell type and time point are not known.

The DNA for the CDR3 is TGCAGCGTAAGGACAGGATCGAACACCGGGGAGCTGTTTTTT. Residues: CSVRTGSNTGELFF. V gene TRBV29-1 combines with J gene TRBJ2-2; TRBD1 matches 7 bases. The CDR3 length is 14 residues. Germline trimming cut 6 bases from V and 0 bases from J; bases unmatched to any gene: 4. CDR1 and CDR2 (germline): SQVTM, ANQGSEA.

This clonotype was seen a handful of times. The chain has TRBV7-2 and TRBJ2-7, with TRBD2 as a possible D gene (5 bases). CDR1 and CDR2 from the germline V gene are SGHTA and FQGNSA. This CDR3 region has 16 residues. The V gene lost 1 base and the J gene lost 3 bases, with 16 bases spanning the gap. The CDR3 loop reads CASSLEGSAPGYEQYF. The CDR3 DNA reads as TGTGCCAGCAGCTTAGAAGGGAGCGCGCCGGGCTACGAGCAGTACTTC.

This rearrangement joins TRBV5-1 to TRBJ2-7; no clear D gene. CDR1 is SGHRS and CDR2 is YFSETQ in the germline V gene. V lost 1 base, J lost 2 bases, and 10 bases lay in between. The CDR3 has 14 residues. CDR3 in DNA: TGCGCCAGCAGCTTGCTGCAGTCTCCCTACGAGCAGTACTTC. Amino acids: CASSLLQSPYEQYF.

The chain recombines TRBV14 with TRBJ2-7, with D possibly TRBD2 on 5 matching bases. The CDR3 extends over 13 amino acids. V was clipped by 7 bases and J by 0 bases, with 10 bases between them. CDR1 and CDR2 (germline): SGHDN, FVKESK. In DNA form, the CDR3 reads TGTGCCAGCAAACCGGGGAACTCCTACGAGCAGTACTTC. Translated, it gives CASKPGNSYEQYF.

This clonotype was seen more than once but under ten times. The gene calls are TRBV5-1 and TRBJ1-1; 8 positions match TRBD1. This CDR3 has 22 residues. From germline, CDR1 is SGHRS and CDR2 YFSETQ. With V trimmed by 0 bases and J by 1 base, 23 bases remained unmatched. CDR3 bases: TGCGCCAGCAGCTTGGATGGACAGGGATTTCGGGATCGGACAGGGAAGAACACTGAAGCTTTCTTT. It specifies CASSLDGQGFRDRTGKNTEAFF.

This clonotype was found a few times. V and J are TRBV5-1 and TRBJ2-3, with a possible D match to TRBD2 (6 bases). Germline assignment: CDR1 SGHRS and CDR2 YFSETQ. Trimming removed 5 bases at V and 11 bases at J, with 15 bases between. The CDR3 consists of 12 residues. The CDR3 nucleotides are TGCGCCAGCAGGGGAGTCACGGGGGAGCAGTATTTT. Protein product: CASRGVTGEQYF.

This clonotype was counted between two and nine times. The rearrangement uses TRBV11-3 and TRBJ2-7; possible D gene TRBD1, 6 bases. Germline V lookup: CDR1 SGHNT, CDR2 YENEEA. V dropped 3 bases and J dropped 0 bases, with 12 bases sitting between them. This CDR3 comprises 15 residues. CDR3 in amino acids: CASSFTGKDSYEQYF. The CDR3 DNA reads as TGTGCCAGCAGCTTCACAGGGAAGGACTCCTACGAGCAGTACTTC.

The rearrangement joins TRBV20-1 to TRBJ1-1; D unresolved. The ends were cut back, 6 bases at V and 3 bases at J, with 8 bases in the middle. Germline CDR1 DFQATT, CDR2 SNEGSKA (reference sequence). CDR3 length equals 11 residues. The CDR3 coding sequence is TGCAGTGCAACATATGACACTGAAGCTTTCTTT. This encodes CSATYDTEAFF.

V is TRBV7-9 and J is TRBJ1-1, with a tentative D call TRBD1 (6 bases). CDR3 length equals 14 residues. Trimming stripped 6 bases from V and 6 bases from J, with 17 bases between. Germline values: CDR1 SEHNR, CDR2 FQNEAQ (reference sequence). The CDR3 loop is CASSTGQFSSEAFF. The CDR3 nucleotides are TGTGCCAGCAGTACCGGACAGTTCTCTTCTGAAGCTTTCTTT. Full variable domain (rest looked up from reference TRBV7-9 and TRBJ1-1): DTGVSQNPRHKITKRGQNVTFRCDPISEHNRLYWYRQTLGQGPEFLTYFQNEAQLEKSRLLSDRFSAERPKGSFSTLEIQRTEQGDSAMYLCASSTGQFSSEAFFGQGTRLTVV.

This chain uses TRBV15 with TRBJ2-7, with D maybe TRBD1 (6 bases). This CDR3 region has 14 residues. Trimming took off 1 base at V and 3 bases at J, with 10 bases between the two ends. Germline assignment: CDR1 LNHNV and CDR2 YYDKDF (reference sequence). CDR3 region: CATSRGMDSYEQYF. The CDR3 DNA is TGTGCCACCAGCAGAGGGATGGACAGCTACGAGCAGTACTTC.